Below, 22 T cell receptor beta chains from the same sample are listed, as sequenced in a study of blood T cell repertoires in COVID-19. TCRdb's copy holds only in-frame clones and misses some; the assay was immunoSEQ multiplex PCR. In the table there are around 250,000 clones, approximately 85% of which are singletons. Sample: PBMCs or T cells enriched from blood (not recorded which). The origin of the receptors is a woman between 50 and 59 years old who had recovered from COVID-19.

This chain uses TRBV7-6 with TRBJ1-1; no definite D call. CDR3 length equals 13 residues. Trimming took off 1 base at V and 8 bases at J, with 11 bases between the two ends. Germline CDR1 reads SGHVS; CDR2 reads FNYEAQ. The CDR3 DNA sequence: TGTGCCAGCAGCTTAGGGCTCCGACAAGAAGCTTTCTTT. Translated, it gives CASSLGLRQEAFF.

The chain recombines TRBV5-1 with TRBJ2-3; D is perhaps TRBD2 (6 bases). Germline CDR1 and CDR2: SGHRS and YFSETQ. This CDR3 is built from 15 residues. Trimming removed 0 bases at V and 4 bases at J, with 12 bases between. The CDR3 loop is CASSLVAGPPDTQYF. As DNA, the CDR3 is TGCGCCAGCAGCTTGGTGGCGGGACCCCCAGATACGCAGTATTTT.

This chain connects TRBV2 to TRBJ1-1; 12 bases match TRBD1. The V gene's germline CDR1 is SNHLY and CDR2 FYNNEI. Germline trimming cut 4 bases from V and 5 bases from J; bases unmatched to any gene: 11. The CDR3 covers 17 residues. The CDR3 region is CASSVTGQGAGRTEAFF. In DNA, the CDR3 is TGTGCCAGCAGTGTGACGGGACAGGGGGCGGGGAGGACTGAAGCTTTCTTT. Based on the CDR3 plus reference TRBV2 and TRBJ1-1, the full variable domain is EPEVTQTPSHQVTQMGQEVILRCVPISNHLYFYWYRQILGQKVEFLVSFYNNEISEKSEIFDDQFSVERPDGSNFTLKIRSTKLEDSAMYFCASSVTGQGAGRTEAFFGQGTRLTVV.

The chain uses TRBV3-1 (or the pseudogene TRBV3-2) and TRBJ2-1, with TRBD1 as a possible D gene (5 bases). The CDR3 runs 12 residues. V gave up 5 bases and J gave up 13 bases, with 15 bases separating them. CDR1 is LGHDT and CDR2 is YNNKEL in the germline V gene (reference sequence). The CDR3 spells CASSVLGQGQFF. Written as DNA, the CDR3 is TGTGCCAGCAGCGTATTGGGCCAGGGACAGTTCTTC.

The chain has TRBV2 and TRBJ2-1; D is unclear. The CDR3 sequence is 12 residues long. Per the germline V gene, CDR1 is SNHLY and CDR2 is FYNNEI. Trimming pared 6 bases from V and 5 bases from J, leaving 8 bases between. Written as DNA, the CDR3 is TGTGCCAGCAGGAAGCTCGACAATGAGCAGTTCTTC. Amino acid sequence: CASRKLDNEQFF.

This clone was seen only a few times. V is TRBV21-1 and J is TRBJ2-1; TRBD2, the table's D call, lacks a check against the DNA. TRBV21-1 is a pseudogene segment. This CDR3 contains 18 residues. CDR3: CASSKVPSGRATGGEQFF. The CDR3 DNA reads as TGTGCCAGCAGCAAAGTTCCTAGCGGGAGGGCCACAGGAGGGGAGCAGTTCTTC.

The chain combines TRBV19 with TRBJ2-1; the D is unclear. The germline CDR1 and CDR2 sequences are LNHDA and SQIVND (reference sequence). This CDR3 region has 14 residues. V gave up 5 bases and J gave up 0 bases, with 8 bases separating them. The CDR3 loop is CASSYSSSYNEQFF. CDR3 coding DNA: TGTGCCAGTAGTTACAGCAGCTCCTACAATGAGCAGTTCTTC.

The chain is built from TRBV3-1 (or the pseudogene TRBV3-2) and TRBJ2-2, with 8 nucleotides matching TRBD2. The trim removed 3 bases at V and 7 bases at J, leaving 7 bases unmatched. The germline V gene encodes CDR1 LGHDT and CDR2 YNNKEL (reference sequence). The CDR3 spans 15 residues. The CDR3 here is CASSHLSGSGGELFF. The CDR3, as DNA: TGTGCCAGCAGCCACCTCAGCGGGAGTGGCGGGGAGCTGTTTTTT.

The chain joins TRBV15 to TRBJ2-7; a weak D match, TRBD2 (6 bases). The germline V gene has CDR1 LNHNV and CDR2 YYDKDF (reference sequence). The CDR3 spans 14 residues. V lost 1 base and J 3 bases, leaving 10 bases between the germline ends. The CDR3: CATSRGGDLYEQYF. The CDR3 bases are TGTGCCACCAGCAGAGGGGGGGATCTCTACGAGCAGTACTTC.

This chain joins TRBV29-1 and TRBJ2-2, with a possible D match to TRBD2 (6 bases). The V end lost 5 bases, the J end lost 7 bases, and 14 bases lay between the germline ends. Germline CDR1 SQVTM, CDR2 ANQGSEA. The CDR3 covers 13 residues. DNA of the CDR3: TGCAGCGTTCCTACTAGCCGGGGCGGGGAGCTGTTTTTT. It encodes CSVPTSRGGELFF.

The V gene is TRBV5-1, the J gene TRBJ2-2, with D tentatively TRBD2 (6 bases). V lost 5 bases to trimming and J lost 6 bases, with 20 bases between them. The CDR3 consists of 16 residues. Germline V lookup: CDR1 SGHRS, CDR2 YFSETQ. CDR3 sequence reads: CASRVPRSGEAGELFF. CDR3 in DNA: TGCGCCAGCAGAGTGCCTAGGTCCGGGGAGGCCGGGGAGCTGTTTTTT.

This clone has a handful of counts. The CDR3 DNA follows: TGTGCCAGCAGCACTAGGGACAGGAGGCTGAACACCATATATTTT. Translation gives CASSTRDRRLNTIYF. The rearrangement links TRBV21-1 to TRBJ1-3; TRBD1 reflects the table's D call only, with no check against the DNA. TRBV21-1 is listed as a pseudogene. This CDR3 region has 15 residues.

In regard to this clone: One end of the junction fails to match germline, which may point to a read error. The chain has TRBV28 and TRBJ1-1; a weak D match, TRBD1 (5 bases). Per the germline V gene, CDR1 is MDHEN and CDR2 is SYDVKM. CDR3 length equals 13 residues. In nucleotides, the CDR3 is TGTGCCAGCAGTTTGGGGCAGCTCGGGTTTTTTATGTTT. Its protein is CASSLGQLGFFMF.

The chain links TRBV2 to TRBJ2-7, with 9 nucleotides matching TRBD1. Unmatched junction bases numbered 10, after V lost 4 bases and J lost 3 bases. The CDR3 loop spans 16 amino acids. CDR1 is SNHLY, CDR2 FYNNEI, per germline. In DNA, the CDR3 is TGTGCCAGCAGTGGAACCTGGACAGGGGATTACTACGAGCAGTACTTC. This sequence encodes CASSGTWTGDYYEQYF.

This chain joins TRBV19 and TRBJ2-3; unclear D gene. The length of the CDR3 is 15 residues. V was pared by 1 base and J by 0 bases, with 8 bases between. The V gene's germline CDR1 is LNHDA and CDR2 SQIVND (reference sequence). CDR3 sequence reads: CASSIGPVSTDTQYF. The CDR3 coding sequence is TGTGCCAGTAGTATAGGGCCAGTGAGCACAGATACGCAGTATTTT.

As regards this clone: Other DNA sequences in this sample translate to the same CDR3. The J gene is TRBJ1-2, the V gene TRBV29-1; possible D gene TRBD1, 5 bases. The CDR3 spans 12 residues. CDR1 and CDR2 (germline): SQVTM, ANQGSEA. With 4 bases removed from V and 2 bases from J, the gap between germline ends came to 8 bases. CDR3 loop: CSVGGGNYGYTF. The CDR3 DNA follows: TGCAGCGTTGGGGGGGGGAACTATGGCTACACCTTC.

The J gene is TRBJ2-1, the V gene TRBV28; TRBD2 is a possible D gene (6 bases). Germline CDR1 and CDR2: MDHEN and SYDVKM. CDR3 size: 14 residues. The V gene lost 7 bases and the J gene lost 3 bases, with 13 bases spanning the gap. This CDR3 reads CASKEGPHYNEQFF. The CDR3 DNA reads TGTGCCAGCAAGGAGGGTCCACACTACAATGAGCAGTTCTTC.

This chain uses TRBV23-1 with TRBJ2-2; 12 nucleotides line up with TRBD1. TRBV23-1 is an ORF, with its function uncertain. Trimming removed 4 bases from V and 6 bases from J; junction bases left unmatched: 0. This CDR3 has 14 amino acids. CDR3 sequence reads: CASSRDRGPGELFF. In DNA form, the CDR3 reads TGCGCCAGCAGTCGGGACAGGGGGCCCGGGGAGCTGTTTTTT.

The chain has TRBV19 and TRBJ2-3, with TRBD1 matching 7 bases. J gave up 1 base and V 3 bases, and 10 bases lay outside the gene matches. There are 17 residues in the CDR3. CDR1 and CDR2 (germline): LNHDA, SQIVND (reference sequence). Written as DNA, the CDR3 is TGTGCCAGTAGTATTCTCAAGACAGGGTCCGGCACAGATACGCAGTATTTT. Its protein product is CASSILKTGSGTDTQYF.

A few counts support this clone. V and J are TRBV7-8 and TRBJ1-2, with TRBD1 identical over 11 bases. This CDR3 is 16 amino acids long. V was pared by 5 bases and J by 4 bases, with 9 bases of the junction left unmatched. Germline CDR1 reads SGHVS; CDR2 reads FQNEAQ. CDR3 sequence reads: CASSRRTGGLFYGYTF. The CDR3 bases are TGTGCCAGCAGCAGAAGGACAGGGGGCTTGTTCTATGGCTACACCTTC.

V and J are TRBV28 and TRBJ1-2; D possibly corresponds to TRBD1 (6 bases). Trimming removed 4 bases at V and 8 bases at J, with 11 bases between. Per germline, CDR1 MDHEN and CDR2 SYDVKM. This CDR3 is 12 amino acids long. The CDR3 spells CASSSGGQGYTF. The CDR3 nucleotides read TGTGCCAGCAGTTCCGGGGGGCAAGGCTACACCTTC.

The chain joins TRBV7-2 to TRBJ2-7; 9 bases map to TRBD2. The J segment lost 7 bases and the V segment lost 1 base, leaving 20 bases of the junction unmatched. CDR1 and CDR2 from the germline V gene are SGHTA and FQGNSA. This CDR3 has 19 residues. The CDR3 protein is CASSLGAEALAGTGSEQYF. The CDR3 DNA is TGTGCCAGCAGCTTAGGGGCCGAGGCGCTAGCGGGAACGGGGTCTGAGCAGTACTTC. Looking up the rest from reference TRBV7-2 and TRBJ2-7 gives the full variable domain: GAGVSQSPSNKVTEKGKDVELRCDPISGHTALYWYRQSLGQGLEFLIYFQGNSAPDKSGLPSDRFSAERTGGSVSTLTIQRTQQEDSAVYLCASSLGAEALAGTGSEQYFGPGTRLTVT.